The sample holds one count of the clone carrying this TCR beta chain. Its cognate antigen is unknown. This specimen comes from a study of T cell responses to AZD1222 COVID-19 vaccine. The repertoire was sequenced with immunoSEQ multiplex PCR; TCRdb's copy has only in-frame clones and lacks some. The sample contains around 80,000 clones, 83% of which appear only once. The trim removed 4 bases at V and 2 bases at J, leaving 24 bases unmatched. From germline, CDR1 is ENHRY and CDR2 SYGVKD. The CDR3 runs 23 residues. Findings of the study overall: The donor group comprised mostly white British people and more females; the analysis possibly underestimated clonal diversity.

This sample comprised peripheral blood, obtained 28 days after the second AZD1222 dose. The TCR sequence derives from an adult who received the AZD1222 COVID-19 vaccine. The chain recombines TRBV10-3 with TRBJ2-6, with TRBD1 matching 9 bases. The CDR3, as DNA: TGTGCCATCAGTGGGCGTAGGACAGGGGACCCCTCCACCATGGGTACTGGGGCCAACGTCCTGACTTTC. This codes for CAISGRRTGDPSTMGTGANVLTF.